Described below is a single T cell receptor beta chain sequence and its context. Its specificity is not known. Libraries for TCR beta were constructed using UMI-labeled 5' RACE. TCRdb processed the 5' RACE reads again and assigns one entry to each CDR3 protein, with no DNA. This table lists thousands of distinct CDR3 sequences. This specimen belongs to a study of human CD8 memory T cell subsets. The CDR3 length is 15 residues. CDR1 and CDR2 from the germline V gene are SGHDN and FVKESK. Findings and limits, study-wide: The stem-like memory T cell repertoire shared very little with the precursor exhausted T cell repertoire. Estimation by Chao1 suggested that stem-like memory T cells had more diversity than did precursor exhausted T cells.

The study used negative magnetic separation to enrich total CD8+ T cells. The genes are TRBV14 and TRBJ2-7. The specimen sequenced was CD8+ T cells from PBMCs. This receptor was identified in a human donor in good health. The CDR3 loop is CASSQESGSSYEQYF.